This passage covers 8 T cell receptor beta chains from one sample sequenced in a study of cytomegalovirus exposure and HLA in healthy donors. PCR involved 60 Vbeta and 13 Jbeta primers. TCRdb's copy holds only in-frame clones and misses some; the assay was immunoSEQ multiplex PCR. The profile shows approximately 160,000 clones, 68% of them singletons. Material: PBMCs. These receptors were collected from a woman between 40 and 50 years old in good health and CMV-seropositive.

The chain carries TRBV18 and TRBJ2-7, with a possible D match to TRBD2 (5 bases). CDR1 is KGHSH and CDR2 is LQKENI in the germline V gene. The CDR3 has 13 amino acids. Trimming removed 2 bases from V and 1 base from J, with 6 bases in between. Written as DNA, the CDR3 is TGTGCCAGCTCACCAGGAGGTTCCTACGAGCAGTACTTC. Its protein is CASSPGGSYEQYF.

This chain connects TRBV4-2 to TRBJ1-5; weak D call: TRBD1 (6 bases). Trimming pared 1 base from V and 2 bases from J, leaving 12 bases between. Per germline, CDR1 LGHNA and CDR2 YNFKEQ. This CDR3 region has 16 residues. The CDR3: CASSQGGTNGNQPQHF. The CDR3 region has the DNA TGTGCCAGCAGCCAAGGAGGGACAAACGGCAATCAGCCCCAGCATTTT.

This clone was counted a few times. The rearrangement links TRBV2 to TRBJ2-5; 7 positions agree with TRBD1. The J call is uncertain, as TRBJ2-7 better fits the DNA end. The CDR3 consists of 15 residues. CDR1 and CDR2 from the germline V gene are SNHLY and FYNNEI. CDR3 sequence (DNA): TGTGCCAGCAGTGGTGGACAGGCTGGGTCGTACGAGCAGTACTTC. It yields the protein CASSGGQAGSYEQYF.

This clone has only one observation. The chain recombines TRBV6-5 with TRBJ1-5; a possible D gene is TRBD1 (6 bases). The germline CDR1 and CDR2 sequences are MNHEY and SVGAGI. This CDR3 is built from 14 residues. V dropped 4 bases and J dropped 7 bases, with 14 bases sitting between them. The CDR3 nucleotides are TGTGCCAGCAGTTTACAGGGTCGGGAACAGCCCCAGCATTTT. Encoded protein: CASSLQGREQPQHF.

This clone was seen only a few times. The genes are TRBV4-1 and TRBJ2-3; TRBD2 aligns across 13 bases. The CDR3 is 17 residues long. J was trimmed by 4 bases and V by 0 bases; bases with no gene match: 4. Germline V gene sequence: CDR1 MGHRA, CDR2 YSYEKL. The CDR3 reads CASSQDTSGGAADTQYF. The CDR3 DNA sequence: TGCGCCAGCAGCCAAGATACTAGCGGGGGGGCGGCAGATACGCAGTATTTT.

This chain links TRBV7-2 with TRBJ2-2, with a tentative D call TRBD1 (7 bases). CDR3 length: 16 residues. Per the germline V gene, CDR1 is SGHTA and CDR2 is FQGNSA. The ends were cut back, 6 bases at V and 0 bases at J, with 14 bases in the middle. The CDR3 nucleotides read TGTGCCAGCAGGGGGGGACAGTTCGCGAACACCGGGGAGCTGTTTTTT. It translates to CASRGGQFANTGELFF.

This clone has a handful of counts. The genes are TRBV6-5 and TRBJ2-3; no firm D call. V was trimmed by 6 bases and J by 4 bases, leaving 17 bases between them. Germline values: CDR1 MNHEY, CDR2 SVGAGI. The CDR3 totals 15 residues. In DNA, the CDR3 is TGTGCCAGCAGCCAGCTAGACTCCAGCTCAGATACGCAGTATTTT. Protein product: CASSQLDSSSDTQYF.

This clone was seen only once. This chain joins TRBV5-1 and TRBJ1-3, with D perhaps TRBD1 (6 bases). V was clipped by 4 bases and J by 4 bases, with 12 bases between them. This CDR3 comprises 14 residues. Per the germline V gene, CDR1 is SGHRS and CDR2 is YFSETQ. The CDR3 DNA sequence: TGCGCCAGCAGCGTTGGGGGGGCAGGAAACACCATATATTTT. This codes for CASSVGGAGNTIYF.